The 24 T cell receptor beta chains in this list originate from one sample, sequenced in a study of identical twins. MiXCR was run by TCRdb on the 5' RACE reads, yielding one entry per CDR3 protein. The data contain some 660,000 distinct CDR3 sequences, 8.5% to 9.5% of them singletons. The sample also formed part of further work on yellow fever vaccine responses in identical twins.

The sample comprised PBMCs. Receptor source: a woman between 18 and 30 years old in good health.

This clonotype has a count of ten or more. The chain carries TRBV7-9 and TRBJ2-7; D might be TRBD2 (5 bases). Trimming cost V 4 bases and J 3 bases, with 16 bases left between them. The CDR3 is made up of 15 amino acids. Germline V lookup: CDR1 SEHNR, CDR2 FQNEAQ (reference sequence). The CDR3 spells CASSSVGETNYEQYF. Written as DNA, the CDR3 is TGTGCCAGCAGCTCCGTCGGGGAGACCAACTACGAGCAGTACTTC.

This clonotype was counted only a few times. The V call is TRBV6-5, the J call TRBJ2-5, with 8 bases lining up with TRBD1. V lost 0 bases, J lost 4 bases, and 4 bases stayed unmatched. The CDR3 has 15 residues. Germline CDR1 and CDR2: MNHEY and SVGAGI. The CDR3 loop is CASSYSPGQGETQYF. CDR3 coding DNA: TGTGCCAGCAGTTACTCGCCCGGACAGGGAGAGACCCAGTACTTC.

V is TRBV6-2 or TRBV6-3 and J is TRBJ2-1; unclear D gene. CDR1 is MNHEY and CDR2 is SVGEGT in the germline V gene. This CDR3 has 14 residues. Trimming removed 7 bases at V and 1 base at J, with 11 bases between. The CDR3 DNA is TGTGCCAGCATTGACCCCGGGTCCTACAATGAGCAGTTCTTC. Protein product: CASIDPGSYNEQFF.

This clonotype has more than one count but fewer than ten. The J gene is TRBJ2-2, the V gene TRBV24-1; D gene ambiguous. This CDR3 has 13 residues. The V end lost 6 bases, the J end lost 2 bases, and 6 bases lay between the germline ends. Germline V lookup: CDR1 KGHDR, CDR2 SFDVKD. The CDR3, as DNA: TGTGCCACCAGTACAGACAACACCGGGGAGCTGTTTTTT. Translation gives CATSTDNTGELFF.

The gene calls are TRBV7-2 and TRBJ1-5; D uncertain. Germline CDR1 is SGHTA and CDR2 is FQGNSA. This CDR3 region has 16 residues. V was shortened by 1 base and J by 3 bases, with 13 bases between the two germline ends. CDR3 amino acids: CASSLDVRGYNQPQHF. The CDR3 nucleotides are TGTGCCAGCAGCTTAGATGTGCGTGGGTACAATCAGCCCCAGCATTTT.

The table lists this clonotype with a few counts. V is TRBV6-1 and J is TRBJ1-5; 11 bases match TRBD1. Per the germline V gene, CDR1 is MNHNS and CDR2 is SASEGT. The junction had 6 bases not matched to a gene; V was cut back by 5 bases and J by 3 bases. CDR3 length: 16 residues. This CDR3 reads CASSQWDRGDNQPQHF. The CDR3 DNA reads TGTGCCAGCAGTCAATGGGACAGGGGGGACAATCAGCCCCAGCATTTT.

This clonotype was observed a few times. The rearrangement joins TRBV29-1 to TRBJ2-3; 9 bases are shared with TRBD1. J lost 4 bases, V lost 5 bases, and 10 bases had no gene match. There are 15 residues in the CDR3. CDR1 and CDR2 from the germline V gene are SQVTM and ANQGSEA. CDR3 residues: CSVLRDRDDPDTQYF. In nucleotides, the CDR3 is TGCAGCGTTCTCCGGGACAGGGATGATCCAGATACGCAGTATTTT.

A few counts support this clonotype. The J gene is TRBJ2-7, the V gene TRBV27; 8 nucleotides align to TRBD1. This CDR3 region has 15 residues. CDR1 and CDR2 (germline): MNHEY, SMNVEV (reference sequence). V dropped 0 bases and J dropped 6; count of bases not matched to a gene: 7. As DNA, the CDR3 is TGTGCCAGCAGTTTATCGGCCAGGGGGCATAGCGAGCAGTACTTC. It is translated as CASSLSARGHSEQYF.

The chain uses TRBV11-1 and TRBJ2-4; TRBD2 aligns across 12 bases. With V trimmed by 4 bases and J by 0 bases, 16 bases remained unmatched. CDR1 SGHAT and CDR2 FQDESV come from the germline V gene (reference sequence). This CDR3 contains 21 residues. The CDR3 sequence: CASSSGTDGTSGPLAKNIQYF. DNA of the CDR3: TGTGCCAGCAGCTCGGGGACAGACGGGACTAGCGGGCCTTTAGCCAAAAACATTCAGTACTTC.

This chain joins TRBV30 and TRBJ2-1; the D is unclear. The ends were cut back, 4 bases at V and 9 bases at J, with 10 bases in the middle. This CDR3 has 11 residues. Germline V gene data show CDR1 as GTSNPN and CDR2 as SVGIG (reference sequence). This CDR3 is CAWNVGLEQFF. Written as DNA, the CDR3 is TGTGCCTGGAACGTAGGCCTTGAGCAGTTCTTC.

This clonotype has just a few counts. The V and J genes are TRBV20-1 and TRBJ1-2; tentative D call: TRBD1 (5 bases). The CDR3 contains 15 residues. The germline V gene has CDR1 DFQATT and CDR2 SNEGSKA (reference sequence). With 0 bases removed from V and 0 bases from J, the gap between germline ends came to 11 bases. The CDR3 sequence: CSARDSKGTNYGYTF. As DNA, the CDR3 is TGCAGTGCTAGAGATTCTAAGGGGACTAACTATGGCTACACCTTC.

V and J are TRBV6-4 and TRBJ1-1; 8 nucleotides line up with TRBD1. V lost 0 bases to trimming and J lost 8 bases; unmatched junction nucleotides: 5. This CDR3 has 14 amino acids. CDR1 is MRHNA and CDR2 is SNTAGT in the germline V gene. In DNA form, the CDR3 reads TGTGCCAGCAGTGACTCTGGGGACAGGCAAGAAGCTTTCTTT. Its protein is CASSDSGDRQEAFF.

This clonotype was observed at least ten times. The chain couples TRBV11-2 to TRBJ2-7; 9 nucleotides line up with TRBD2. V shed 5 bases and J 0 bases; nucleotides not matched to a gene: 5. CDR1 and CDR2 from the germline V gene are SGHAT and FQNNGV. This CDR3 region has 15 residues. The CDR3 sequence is CASSGLASSSYEQYF. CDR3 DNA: TGTGCCAGCAGCGGACTAGCGTCGAGCTCCTACGAGCAGTACTTC.

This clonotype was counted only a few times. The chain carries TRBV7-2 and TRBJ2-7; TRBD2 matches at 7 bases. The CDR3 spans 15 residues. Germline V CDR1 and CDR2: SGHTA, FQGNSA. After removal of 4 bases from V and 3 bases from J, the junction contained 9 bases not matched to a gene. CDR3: CASSWLAGENYEQYF. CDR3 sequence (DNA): TGTGCCAGCAGCTGGCTCGCGGGGGAGAACTACGAGCAGTACTTC.

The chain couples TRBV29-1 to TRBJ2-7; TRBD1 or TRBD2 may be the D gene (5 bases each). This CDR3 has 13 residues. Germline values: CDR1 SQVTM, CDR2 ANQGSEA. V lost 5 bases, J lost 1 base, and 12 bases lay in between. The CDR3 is CSVTGRTSYEQYF. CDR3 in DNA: TGCAGCGTTACGGGACGGACATCCTACGAGCAGTACTTC.

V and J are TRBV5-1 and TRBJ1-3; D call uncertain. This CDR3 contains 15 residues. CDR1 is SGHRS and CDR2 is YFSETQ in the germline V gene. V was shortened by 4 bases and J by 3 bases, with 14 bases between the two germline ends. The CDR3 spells CASSSPGLLGNTIYF. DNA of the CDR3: TGCGCCAGCAGCAGTCCCGGACTACTTGGAAACACCATATATTTT.

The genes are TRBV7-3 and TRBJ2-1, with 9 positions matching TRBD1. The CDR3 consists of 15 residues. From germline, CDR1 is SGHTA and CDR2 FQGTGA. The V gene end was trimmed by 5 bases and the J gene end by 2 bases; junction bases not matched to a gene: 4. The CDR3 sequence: CASSQDRGTYNEQFF. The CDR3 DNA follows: TGTGCCAGCAGCCAGGACAGGGGCACCTACAATGAGCAGTTCTTC.

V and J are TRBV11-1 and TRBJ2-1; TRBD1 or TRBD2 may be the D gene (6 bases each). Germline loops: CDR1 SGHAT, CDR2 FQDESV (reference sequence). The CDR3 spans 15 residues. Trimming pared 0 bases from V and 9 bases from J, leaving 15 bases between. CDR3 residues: CASSLAGGLGGEQFF. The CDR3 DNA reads TGTGCCAGCAGCTTAGCCGGGGGCTTGGGGGGTGAGCAGTTCTTC.

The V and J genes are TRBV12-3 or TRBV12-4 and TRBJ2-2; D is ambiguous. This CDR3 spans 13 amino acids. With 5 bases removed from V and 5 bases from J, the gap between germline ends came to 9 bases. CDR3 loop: CASSMDPTGELFF. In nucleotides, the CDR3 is TGTGCCAGCAGTATGGACCCAACCGGGGAGCTGTTTTTT.

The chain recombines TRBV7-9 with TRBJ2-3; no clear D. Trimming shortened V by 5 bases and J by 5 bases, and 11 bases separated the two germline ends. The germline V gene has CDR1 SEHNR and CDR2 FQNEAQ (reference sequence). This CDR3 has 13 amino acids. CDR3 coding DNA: TGTGCCAGCAGCCTGATGGACCTAGATACGCAGTATTTT. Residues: CASSLMDLDTQYF.

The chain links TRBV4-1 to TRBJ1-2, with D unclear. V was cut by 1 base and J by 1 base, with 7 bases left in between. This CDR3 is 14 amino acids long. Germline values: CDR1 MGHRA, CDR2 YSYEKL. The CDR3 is CASSQVASNYGYTF. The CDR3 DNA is TGCGCCAGCAGCCAAGTTGCGAGTAACTATGGCTACACCTTC.

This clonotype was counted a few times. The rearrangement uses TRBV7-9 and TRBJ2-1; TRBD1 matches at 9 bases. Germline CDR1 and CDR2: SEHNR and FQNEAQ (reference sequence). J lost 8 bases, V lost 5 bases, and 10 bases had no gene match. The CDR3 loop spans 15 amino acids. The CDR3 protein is CASSAGDREVDEQFF. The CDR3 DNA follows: TGTGCCAGCAGCGCCGGGGACAGGGAGGTGGATGAGCAGTTCTTC.

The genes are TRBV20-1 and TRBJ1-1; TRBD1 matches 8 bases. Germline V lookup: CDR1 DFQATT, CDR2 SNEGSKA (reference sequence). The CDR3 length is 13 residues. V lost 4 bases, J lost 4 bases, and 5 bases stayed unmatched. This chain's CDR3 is CSATRTGSTEAFF. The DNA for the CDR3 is TGCAGTGCTACGAGGACAGGGAGCACTGAAGCTTTCTTT.

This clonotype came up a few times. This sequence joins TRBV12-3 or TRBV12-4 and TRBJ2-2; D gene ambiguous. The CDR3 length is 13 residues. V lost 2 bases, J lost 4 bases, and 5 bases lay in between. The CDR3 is CASSLNPTGELFF. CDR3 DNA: TGTGCCAGCAGTTTAAATCCCACCGGGGAGCTGTTTTTT.